This TCR beta chain was sequenced during a study of sequential checkpoint blockade in melanoma (dated by TCRdb to about 2019). Background on the whole study: Using 1:1 randomization, the trial assigned patients either to first-line nivolumab followed by ipilimumab (arm A) or to ipilimumab followed by nivolumab (arm B). Both trial sequences were followed by maintenance nivolumab.

Interpreted using the paper, the treatment or condition label stands for: randomized to nivolumab then ipilimumab (arm A) or the reverse (arm B). No trial patient had received prior DNA-damaging chemotherapy. On a FACS Aria II flow cytometer, live CD3+CD8+ cells that were negative for CD19 and CD56 were sorted from thawed PBMCs. Samples were obtained from patients with melanoma enrolled in CheckMate 064, a randomized, open-label phase II trial of sequential checkpoint blockade. Peripheral blood mononuclear cells were obtained through leukapheresis, purified using Ficoll-Paque, and frozen in human serum containing about 9.3% DMSO. Purity of sorted blood CD3+CD8+ cells was verified at >95% immediately after sorting, followed by DNA extraction. The immunoSEQ Assay was used to immunosequence TCRbeta CDR3 regions from genomic DNA. Genomic DNA was amplified by bias-controlled multiplex PCR before high-throughput sequencing. The original pipeline was this. To quantify the absolute abundance of each unique TCRbeta CDR3 region, the sequences were collapsed and filtered. Clonality, defined as 1 minus Pielou's evenness, was calculated using productive rearrangements only. A previously published method was used to identify clones whose frequencies were significantly greater in on-treatment samples than in baseline samples. Imported from immuneACCESS, the table was reduced by TCRdb to in-frame sequences with V and J called. These copies leave out some clones; in studies compared against another copy, an unresolved V gene accounts for under half, and the cause of the remainder is not known. The V and J calls and clone size come from that table; D and trimming were worked out from the DNA. The sample records around 41,000 clones, around 86% of which are singletons. Approximately 12% of the sample goes to the ten largest clones.

In regard to this clone: Its antigen remains undetermined. No base quality information exists; no much larger clone differs at one position.

What the work shows at the level of the full study, not this receptor alone: The response-prediction model combining TCR metrics and mutation burden needs validation in larger, independent patient cohorts.

Taken from cysteine to phenylalanine, the CDR3 has 13 residues. Of the read, only the CDR3 DNA is kept; its 39 bases are in frame from base 1. In the germline V gene (reference sequence), CDR1 corresponds to GTSNPN and CDR2 to SVGIG. Deletion took 8 bases off V and 4 bases off J, with a span of 15 bases between the germline ends. The rearrangement combines TRBV30 with TRBJ1-3; possibly the D gene is TRBD1, per 5 matching bases. The origin of this receptor is a human donor with melanoma. The material sequenced was CD8+ T cells sorted from blood (inferred from file names), taken from a patient given nivolumab and ipilimumab in sequence. The sequence in DNA is TGTGCCGGGACCTCGGGTAGAGGAAACACCATATATTTT. It codes for CAGTSGRGNTIYF.